The rows below give T cell receptor beta chains drawn from one sample of a study of cytomegalovirus exposure and HLA in healthy donors. TCRdb's copy holds only in-frame clones and misses some; the assay was immunoSEQ multiplex PCR. The sample shows 180,000 or so clones, more than 60% of them seen only once. The sequenced sample was PBMCs. All receptors come from a woman in her forties in good health and CMV-seropositive. Each CDR3 is given with its conserved first and last residue. Clone size is given for some rows only: seen once, a few or many times, or a class if the clone is expanded.

clone size | CDR3 length | J gene | V gene | CDR3 protein
few | 15 | TRBJ1-5 | TRBV5-1 | CASSLSGGSNQPQHF
once | 14 | TRBJ2-1 | TRBV7-3 | CASSETSGRYEQFF
. | 16 | TRBJ2-7 | TRBV5-1 | CASSLAAAGDSYEQYF
. | 19 | TRBJ2-3 | TRBV14 | CASSQPGLAGPLPGDTQYF
. | 15 | TRBJ2-1 | TRBV28 | CASSTPGTVPYEQFF
. | 14 | TRBJ2-1 | TRBV29-1 | CSVGSSGVYNEQFF
. | 15 | TRBJ1-1 | TRBV19 | CASSLGPTGNTEAFF
. | 15 | TRBJ2-3 | TRBV6-5 | CASRSTSGRSDTQYF
. | 11 | TRBJ2-3 | TRBV6-5 | CASSRSDTQYF
. | 19 | TRBJ1-3 | TRBV19 | CASSILSYRDGGSGNTIYF
. | 17 | TRBJ2-1 | TRBV5-1 | CASSTYSSGSSYNEQFF
. | 17 | TRBJ2-3 | TRBV4-3 | CASSQDSWDRATDTQYF
. | 13 | TRBJ1-1 | TRBV7-8 | CASSLDLNTEAFF
. | 20 | TRBJ2-5 | TRBV4-2 | CASSINWGDGRGRPQETQYF
. | 14 | TRBJ2-3 | TRBV11-3 | CASSLGRSTDTQYF
. | 14 | TRBJ2-7 | TRBV5-1 | CASSPGTGAYEQYF
. | 14 | TRBJ1-2 | TRBV6-1 | CASRYRGLDYGYTF
. | 12 | TRBJ2-7 | TRBV10-3 | CATWGGFYEQYF
few | 13 | TRBJ2-2 | TRBV7-9 | CASTGLYTGELFF
. | 18 | TRBJ1-3 | TRBV25-1 | CASSEYEWDSLSGNTIYF
. | 12 | TRBJ1-2 | TRBV29-1 | CSATGGNYGYTF
. | 13 | TRBJ2-7 | TRBV4-2 | CASSQERGLEQYF
once | 13 | TRBJ2-7 | TRBV28 | CAATTSGDYEQYF